The 5 T cell receptor beta chains listed next were all sequenced from one sample in a study of T cell clonality in common variable immunodeficiency (dated by TCRdb to 2013 to 2016). Library method: the immunoSEQ multiplex PCR assay. TCRdb took over this immuneACCESS table, retaining in-frame rearrangements with V and J assigned. Such tables are incomplete; in checked studies, under half of the missing clones stem from an unresolved V gene, and the remainder is unexplained. Across this sample, 45,000 to 65,000 clones were tabulated and none appeared just once. The biggest ten clones account for about 2% of the sample. The sequenced sample was peripheral blood mononuclear cells. These receptors were obtained from a person aged 18 to 70 in good health.

This clone was observed many times. The CDR3 goes on 3 residues after the read ends, and that part is filled in from the germline J gene. V gene TRBV18 combines with J gene TRBJ2-7, with 9 nucleotides matching TRBD2. Germline loops: CDR1 KGHSH, CDR2 LQKENI. CDR3 length: 19 residues. J lost 3 bases, V lost 2 bases, and 17 bases had no gene match. The sequenced CDR3 bases are TGTGCCAGCTCACCATCTCGAGGGCTTCGGACTAGCGTACGCTACGAG. Protein: CASSPSRGLRTSVRYE. The CDR3 in full is CASSPSRGLRTSVRYEQYF.

This clone has ten or more counts. The sequenced fragment ends 3 residues before the CDR3 boundary, so the rest is inferred from the germline J gene. The rearrangement uses TRBV29-1 and TRBJ1-4, with a possible D match to TRBD1 (6 bases). Per germline, CDR1 SQVTM and CDR2 ANQGSEA. V lost 6 bases, J lost 8 bases, and 16 bases lay in between. The CDR3 contains 13 residues. The CDR3 DNA, read in part, is TGCAGCGTGGTAACAGGGAATGCAGAAAAA. This translates into CSVVTGNAEK. The entire CDR3 is CSVVTGNAEKLFF.

This clone was counted many times. The junction differs from germline at one of its ends, possibly a read error. The read stops 3 residues short of the end of the CDR3; the missing end is completed from the germline J gene. The chain links TRBV7-7 to TRBJ2-5, with a possible D match to TRBD2 (5 bases). CDR1 is SSHAT and CDR2 is FNYEAQ in the germline V gene (reference sequence). CDR3 size: 13 residues. CDR3 amino acids: CASSRGRVETQYF. The CDR3 DNA, read in part, is TGTGCTAGCAGTCGGGGTCGAGTGGAGACC.

In this sample, this clone turned up many times. Sequencing ends 3 residues short of the CDR3 end; the germline J gene provides the rest. V and J are TRBV18 and TRBJ1-1, with TRBD1 identical over 12 bases. There are 17 residues in the CDR3. Germline values: CDR1 KGHSH, CDR2 LQKENI. J lost 3 bases, V lost 3 bases, and 8 bases had no gene match. The part of the CDR3 DNA that was read is TGTGCCAGCTCACCCGGGACAGGGGGCGCTTATGACACTGAA. Translated, it gives CASSPGTGGAYDTE. The entire CDR3 sequence reads CASSPGTGGAYDTEAFF.

In its sample, this clone was seen many times. The read ends 3 residues early relative to the CDR3; the germline J gene fills the gap. The V call is TRBV18, the J call TRBJ2-2; TRBD1 aligns across 10 bases. The CDR3 has 15 residues. V lost 3 bases to trimming and J lost 7 bases; unmatched junction nucleotides: 5. Per the germline V gene, CDR1 is KGHSH and CDR2 is LQKENI. Incomplete CDR3 DNA: TGTGCCAGCTCACCCGGGACAGGGGTGATCGGGGAG. Its translation is CASSPGTGVIGE. The full CDR3 protein is CASSPGTGVIGELFF.